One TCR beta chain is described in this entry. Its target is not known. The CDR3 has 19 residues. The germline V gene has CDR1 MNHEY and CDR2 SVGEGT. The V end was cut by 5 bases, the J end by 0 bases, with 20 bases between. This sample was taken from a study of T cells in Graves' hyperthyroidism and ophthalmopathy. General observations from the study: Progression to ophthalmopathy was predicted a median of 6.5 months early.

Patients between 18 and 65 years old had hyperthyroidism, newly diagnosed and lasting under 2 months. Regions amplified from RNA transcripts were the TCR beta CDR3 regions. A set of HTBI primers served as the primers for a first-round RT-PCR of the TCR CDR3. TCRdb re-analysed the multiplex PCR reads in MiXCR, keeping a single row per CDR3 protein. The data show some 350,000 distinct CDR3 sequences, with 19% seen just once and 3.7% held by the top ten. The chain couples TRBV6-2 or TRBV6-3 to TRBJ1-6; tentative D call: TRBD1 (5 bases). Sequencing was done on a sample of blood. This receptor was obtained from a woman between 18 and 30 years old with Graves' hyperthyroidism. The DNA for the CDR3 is TGTGCCAGCAGTCCGGGGGGACTTCTTAGGAGCTCCTATAATTCACCCCTCCACTTT. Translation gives CASSPGGLLRSSYNSPLHF.